These 20 T cell receptor beta chains came from one sample sequenced in a study of shared clonotypes between healthy human individuals. Data came from immunoSEQ multiplex PCR; TCRdb stores just in-frame clones and leaves some out. The repertoire has around 1.5 million clones, nearly 99% of them found once; the top ten carry about 0.4%. Sequencing used naive CD4+ T cells sorted from blood. Subset reported: CD45RA+ positively selected. These receptors were collected from a man aged 25 to 45 in good health.

The chain uses TRBV28 and TRBJ2-4; tentative D call: TRBD2 (7 bases). This CDR3 is built from 11 residues. V dropped 8 bases and J dropped 14 bases, with 16 bases sitting between them. Germline CDR1 reads MDHEN; CDR2 reads SYDVKM. The CDR3 loop reads CASGHREGKYF. Written as DNA, the CDR3 is TGTGCCAGCGGCCACAGGGAGGGCAAGTACTTC.

The DNA for the CDR3 is TGTGCCATCAGTGTGTCCAGGGACTACGAGCAGTACTTC. Encoded protein: CAISVSRDYEQYF. The rearrangement joins TRBV10-3 to TRBJ2-7; D might be TRBD1 (5 bases). The CDR3 is 13 amino acids. Germline-derived CDR1 and CDR2 are ENHRY and SYGVKD. Trimming took 4 bases from V and 3 from J, leaving 10 bases between them.

J is TRBJ2-7 and V is TRBV2; D possibly corresponds to TRBD1 (6 bases). This CDR3 is 15 amino acids long. Trimming cost V 2 bases and J 2 bases, with 13 bases left between them. The germline gives CDR1 SNHLY, CDR2 FYNNEI. The CDR3: CASSESLQGPYEQYF. The CDR3 DNA reads TGTGCCAGCAGTGAAAGTCTACAGGGCCCCTACGAGCAGTACTTC.

J is TRBJ1-4 and V is TRBV7-9; no reliable D call. The CDR3 loop spans 13 amino acids. In germline, CDR1 is SEHNR, CDR2 FQNEAQ (reference sequence). V was trimmed by 1 base and J by 4 bases, leaving 4 bases between them. The DNA for the CDR3 is TGTGCCAGCAGCTTAGTTCTTAATGAAAAACTGTTTTTT. Its translation is CASSLVLNEKLFF.

This chain connects TRBV28 to TRBJ2-7; 7 positions match TRBD2. Germline-derived CDR1 and CDR2 are MDHEN and SYDVKM. This CDR3 is 13 amino acids long. V was pared by 8 bases and J by 1 base, with 5 bases of the junction left unmatched. The chain's CDR3 is CASERLASYEQYF. The CDR3 coding sequence is TGTGCCAGCGAAAGACTAGCATCCTACGAGCAGTACTTC.

The rearrangement joins TRBV13 to TRBJ2-7; no firm D call. Trimming pared 5 bases from V and 7 bases from J, leaving 15 bases between. Germline-derived CDR1 and CDR2 are PRHDT and FYEKMQ (reference sequence). The CDR3 loop spans 13 amino acids. The CDR3 loop reads CASSTQELREQYF. DNA for the CDR3: TGTGCCAGCAGCACGCAGGAGCTTAGGGAGCAGTACTTC.

The gene calls are TRBV5-4 and TRBJ2-7; D unclear. The CDR3 has 13 amino acids. CDR1 is SGHNT and CDR2 is YYREEE in the germline V gene (reference sequence). Trimming took 1 base from V and 1 from J, leaving 6 bases between them. CDR3 coding DNA: TGTGCCAGCAGCTTGACGACATCCTACGAGCAGTACTTC. This codes for CASSLTTSYEQYF.

The rearrangement uses TRBV11-2 and TRBJ1-4; D not certain. V shed 2 bases and J shed 2 bases, with 9 bases lying between them. The CDR3 extends over 15 amino acids. The germline gives CDR1 SGHAT, CDR2 FQNNGV. Here the CDR3 reads CASSLSKKTNEKLFF. The CDR3 DNA is TGTGCCAGCAGCTTATCCAAGAAGACTAATGAAAAACTGTTTTTT.

This chain links TRBV11-3 with TRBJ2-7; possible D gene TRBD2, 5 bases. The CDR3 consists of 14 residues. From germline, CDR1 is SGHNT and CDR2 YENEEA. V was shortened by 5 bases and J by 3 bases, with 14 bases between the two germline ends. The CDR3 bases are TGTGCCAGCAGCCCACGGACTGTCGACTACGAGCAGTACTTC. Its protein product is CASSPRTVDYEQYF.

V usage is TRBV28 and J usage is TRBJ2-7; D gene ambiguous. This CDR3 has 12 residues. V was shortened by 5 bases and J by 6 bases, with 11 bases between the two germline ends. Germline assignment: CDR1 MDHEN and CDR2 SYDVKM. As DNA, the CDR3 is TGTGCCAGCAGTCCCAGATTGCGCGAGCAGTACTTC. As protein: CASSPRLREQYF.

The V gene is TRBV6-5, the J gene TRBJ2-3; D is unresolved. The CDR3 covers 13 residues. V was shortened by 6 bases and J by 5 bases, with 12 bases between the two germline ends. Germline CDR1 is MNHEY and CDR2 is SVGAGI. The CDR3 DNA reads TGTGCCAGCAGCCCAAGCGACGAAGATACGCAGTATTTT. Encoded protein: CASSPSDEDTQYF.

The J gene is TRBJ2-5, the V gene TRBV7-8, with D tentatively TRBD1 (6 bases). In germline, CDR1 is SGHVS, CDR2 FQNEAQ. The CDR3 covers 15 residues. V lost 2 bases and J lost 4, with 14 bases in between. The CDR3 bases are TGTGCCAGCAGCTTACACCCGGGACAACTAGAGACCCAGTACTTC. This translates into CASSLHPGQLETQYF.

The V gene is TRBV7-3, the J gene TRBJ2-1, with D unclear. V lost 0 bases to trimming and J lost 4 bases, with 13 bases between them. The CDR3 covers 16 residues. The germline V gene has CDR1 SGHTA and CDR2 FQGTGA. In DNA, the CDR3 is TGTGCCAGCAGCTTAACCACCGTCGGCCCTTACAATGAGCAGTTCTTC. It is translated as CASSLTTVGPYNEQFF.

The chain recombines TRBV2 with TRBJ1-1; no firm D call. The germline V gene has CDR1 SNHLY and CDR2 FYNNEI. The CDR3 is 13 amino acids. Trimming removed 6 bases from V and 0 bases from J, with 8 bases in between. This chain's CDR3 is CASRKQMNTEAFF. The CDR3 DNA is TGTGCCAGCAGGAAACAGATGAACACTGAAGCTTTCTTT.

V and J are TRBV2 and TRBJ1-1, with 8 bases that match TRBD1. Trimming cost V 2 bases and J 1 base; bases outside gene matches: 3. CDR3 length: 15 residues. Germline assignment: CDR1 SNHLY and CDR2 FYNNEI. The CDR3 sequence: CASSELGTGNTEAFF. In DNA, the CDR3 is TGTGCCAGCAGTGAATTAGGGACAGGGAACACTGAAGCTTTCTTT.

This sequence joins TRBV18 and TRBJ2-7; TRBD2 is a possible D gene (6 bases). CDR1 and CDR2 (germline): KGHSH, LQKENI. The CDR3 has 13 residues. V was cut by 3 bases and J by 5 bases, with 11 bases left in between. Written as DNA, the CDR3 is TGTGCCAGCTCACCGTCTTGGGGGGACGAGCAGTACTTC. Its protein is CASSPSWGDEQYF.

The chain couples TRBV9 to TRBJ1-1, with unresolved D. Per the germline V gene, CDR1 is SGDLS and CDR2 is YYNGEE. The CDR3 contains 13 residues. Trimming removed 0 bases from V and 0 bases from J, with 3 bases in between. For the CDR3, the DNA is TGTGCCAGCAGCGTAGTGATGAACACTGAAGCTTTCTTT. This gives the protein CASSVVMNTEAFF.

The chain carries TRBV5-4 and TRBJ1-2; no reliable D call. Trimming cost V 1 base and J 9 bases, with 16 bases left between them. CDR3 length: 14 amino acids. The germline V gene has CDR1 SGHNT and CDR2 YYREEE (reference sequence). CDR3 sequence (DNA): TGTGCCAGCAGCTTGTGGTCCGTTCGTAGTAGCTACACCTTC. The encoded protein is CASSLWSVRSSYTF. Supplemented by reference TRBV5-4 and TRBJ1-2, the full variable domain reads ETGVTQSPTHLIKTRGQQVTLRCSSQSGHNTVSWYQQALGQGPQFIFQYYREEENGRGNFPPRFSGLQFPNYSSELNVNALELDDSALYLCASSLWSVRSSYTFGSGTRLTVV.

Worth noting for this clone: Other DNA variants within this sample encode the same CDR3. The DNA for the CDR3 is TGTGCCAGCAGTTTCAGTTTTTACGAGCAGTACTTC. Translation: CASSFSFYEQYF. This chain uses TRBV28 with TRBJ2-7; D ambiguous. This CDR3 comprises 12 residues. Trimming took off 3 bases at V and 4 bases at J, with 7 bases between the two ends. Germline CDR1 and CDR2: MDHEN and SYDVKM. The full variable domain, its missing parts supplied by reference TRBV28 and TRBJ2-7, is DVKVTQSSRYLVKRTGEKVFLECVQDMDHENMFWYRQDPGLGLRLIYFSYDVKMKEKGDIPEGYSVSREKKERFSLILESASTNQTSMYLCASSFSFYEQYFGPGTRLTVT.

Comments on this clone: The same CDR3 can be traced to other DNA sequences in this sample. This chain connects TRBV27 to TRBJ1-4; D ambiguous. Germline assignment: CDR1 MNHEY and CDR2 SMNVEV (reference sequence). CDR3 size: 12 residues. V gave up 4 bases and J gave up 8 bases, with 8 bases separating them. CDR3 bases: TGTGCCAGCAGTTCCCTGGGCGAAAAACTGTTTTTT. Amino acid sequence: CASSSLGEKLFF.